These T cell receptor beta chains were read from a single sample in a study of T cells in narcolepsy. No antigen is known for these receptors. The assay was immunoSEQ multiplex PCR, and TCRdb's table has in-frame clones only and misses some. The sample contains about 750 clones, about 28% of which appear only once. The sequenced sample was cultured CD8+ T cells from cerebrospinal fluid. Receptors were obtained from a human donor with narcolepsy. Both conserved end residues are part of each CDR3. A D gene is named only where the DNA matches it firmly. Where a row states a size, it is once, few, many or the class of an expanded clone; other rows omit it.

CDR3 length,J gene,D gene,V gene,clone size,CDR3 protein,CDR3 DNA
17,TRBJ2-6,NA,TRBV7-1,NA,CASSVLRGQSRANVLTF,TGTGCCAGCAGCGTACTTAGAGGACAAAGTCGGGCCAACGTCCTGACTTTC
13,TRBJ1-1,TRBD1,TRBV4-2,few,CASSPPGQVGTFF,TGTGCCAGCAGCCCCCCCGGACAGGTCGGGACTTTCTTT
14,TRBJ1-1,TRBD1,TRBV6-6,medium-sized,CASRTTGGLTEAFF,TGTGCCAGCAGAACCACAGGGGGCTTAACTGAAGCTTTCTTT
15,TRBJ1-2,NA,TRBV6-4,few,CAISPGREGRDGYTF,TGTGCCATCAGTCCTGGGCGGGAGGGGAGAGATGGCTACACCTTC
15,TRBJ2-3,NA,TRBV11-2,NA,CASSPRIGRTDTQYF,TGTGCCAGCAGCCCCCGGATCGGTCGCACAGATACGCAGTATTTT
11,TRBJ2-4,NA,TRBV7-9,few,CASSSANIQYF,TGTGCCAGCAGCTCCGCAAACATTCAGTACTTC
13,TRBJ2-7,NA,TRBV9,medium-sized,CASSKDSSYEQYF,TGTGCCAGCAGCAAGGACAGTTCCTACGAGCAGTACTTC
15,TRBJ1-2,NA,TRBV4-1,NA,CASSPQTGARYGYTF,TGCGCCAGCAGCCCACAGACAGGCGCCCGCTATGGCTACACCTTC
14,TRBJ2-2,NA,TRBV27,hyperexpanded,CASSLTGIPGELFF,TGTGCCAGCAGTTTAACAGGGATCCCCGGGGAGCTGTTTTTT
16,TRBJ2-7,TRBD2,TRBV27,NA,CASSGTSGGQGYEQYF,TGTGCCAGCAGCGGGACTAGCGGGGGCCAGGGCTACGAGCAGTACTTC
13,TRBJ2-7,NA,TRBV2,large,CATTGGVTYEQYF,TGTGCCACCACCGGAGGGGTGACTTACGAGCAGTACTTC
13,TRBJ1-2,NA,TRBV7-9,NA,CASSLGGSYGYTF,TGTGCCAGCAGCTTGGGAGGGTCCTATGGCTACACCTTC
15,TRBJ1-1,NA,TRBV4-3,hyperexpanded,CASSSQGPSDTEAFF,TGCGCCAGCAGCTCACAGGGCCCCTCGGACACTGAAGCTTTCTTT
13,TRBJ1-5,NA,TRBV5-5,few,CASSLALDWAQHF,TGTGCCAGCAGCTTAGCCTTAGACTGGGCCCAGCATTTT
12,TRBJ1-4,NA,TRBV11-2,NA,CASSFSAGPLFF,TGTGCCAGCAGCTTTTCGGCCGGACCCTTGTTTTTT
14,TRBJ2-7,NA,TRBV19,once,CASSSGGEVYEQYF,TGTGCCAGTAGTTCGGGGGGCGAGGTCTACGAGCAGTACTTC
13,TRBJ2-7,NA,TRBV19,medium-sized,CASSPDNSYEQYF,TGTGCCAGTAGCCCGGACAATTCCTACGAGCAGTACTTC